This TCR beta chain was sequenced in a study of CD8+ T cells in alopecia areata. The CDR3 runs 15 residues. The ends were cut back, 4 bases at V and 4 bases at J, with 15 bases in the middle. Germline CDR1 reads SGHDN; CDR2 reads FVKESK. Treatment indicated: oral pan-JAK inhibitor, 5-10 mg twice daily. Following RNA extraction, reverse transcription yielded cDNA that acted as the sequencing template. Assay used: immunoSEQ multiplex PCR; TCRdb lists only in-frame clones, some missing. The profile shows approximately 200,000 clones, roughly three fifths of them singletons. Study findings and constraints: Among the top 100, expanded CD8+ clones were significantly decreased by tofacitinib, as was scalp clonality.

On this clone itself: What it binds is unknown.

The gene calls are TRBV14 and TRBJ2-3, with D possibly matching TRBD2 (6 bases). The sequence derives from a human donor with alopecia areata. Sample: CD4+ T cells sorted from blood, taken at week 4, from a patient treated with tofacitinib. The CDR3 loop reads CASSLGGTSPDTQYF. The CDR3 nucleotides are TGTGCCAGCAGCCTGGGCGGGACTTCCCCAGATACGCAGTATTTT.